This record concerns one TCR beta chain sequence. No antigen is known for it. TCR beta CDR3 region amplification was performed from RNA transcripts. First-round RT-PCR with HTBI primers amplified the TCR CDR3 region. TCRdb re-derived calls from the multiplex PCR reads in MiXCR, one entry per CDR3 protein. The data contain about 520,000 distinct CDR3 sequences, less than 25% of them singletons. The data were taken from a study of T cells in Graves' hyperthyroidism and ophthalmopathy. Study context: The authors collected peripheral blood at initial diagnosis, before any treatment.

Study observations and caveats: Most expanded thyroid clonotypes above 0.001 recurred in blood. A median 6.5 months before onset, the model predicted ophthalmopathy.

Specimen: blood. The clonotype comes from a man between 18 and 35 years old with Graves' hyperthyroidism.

Here the CDR3 reads CASRVVGGFEQYF. DNA for the CDR3: TGTGCCAGCAGGGTCGTCGGCGGCTTCGAGCAGTACTTC. The chain couples TRBV6-1 to TRBJ2-7; D is unresolved. In germline, CDR1 is MNHNS, CDR2 SASEGT. The V gene lost 6 bases and the J gene lost 6 bases, with 15 bases spanning the gap. This CDR3 spans 13 amino acids.